These 3 T cell receptor beta chains were sequenced from one sample in a study of a mutant IDH1 vaccine in newly diagnosed glioma. Time point meaning: week 23, last vaccination. Vaccinated patients received 300 ug of mutant IDH1 20-mer peptide per dose, with topical imiquimod. Using immunoSEQ multiplex PCR, the repertoire was profiled, and TCRdb retains in-frame clones only, with some absent. The repertoire holds approximately 67,000 clones, with 84% as singletons. What these receptors recognize is not known. Specimen: PBMCs, collected from a glioma patient whose treatment included an IDH1 peptide vaccine. All receptors come from a man younger than 35 with glioma.

The chain couples TRBV2 to TRBJ1-6; D perhaps matches TRBD1 (6 bases). In germline, CDR1 is SNHLY, CDR2 FYNNEI. V lost 11 bases and J lost 6, with 14 bases in between. The CDR3 spans 13 residues. This CDR3 reads CAGEGQFNSPLHF. The CDR3 coding sequence is TGTGCCGGGGAAGGACAGTTTAATTCACCCCTCCACTTT.

This clone was seen once. The J gene is TRBJ2-1, the V gene TRBV7-9, with D unclear. The CDR3 loop spans 11 amino acids. Germline CDR1 reads SEHNR; CDR2 reads FQNEAQ (reference sequence). Trimming removed 2 bases at V and 15 bases at J, with 11 bases between. This CDR3 reads CASSLSIPPFF. The CDR3 DNA is TGTGCCAGCAGCTTATCGATTCCTCCGTTCTTC. The full variable domain, completed using reference TRBV7-9 and TRBJ2-1, is DTGVSQNPRHKITKRGQNVTFRCDPISEHNRLYWYRQTLGQGPEFLTYFQNEAQLEKSRLLSDRFSAERPKGSFSTLEIQRTEQGDSAMYLCASSLSIPPFFGPGTRLTVL.

This chain links TRBV5-1 with TRBJ2-7, with a tentative D call TRBD1 (5 bases). In germline, CDR1 is SGHRS, CDR2 YFSETQ. The CDR3 contains 15 residues. Trimming pared 0 bases from V and 2 bases from J, leaving 12 bases between. The CDR3 sequence: CASSLAADRAYEQYF. The CDR3 DNA follows: TGCGCCAGCAGCTTGGCCGCCGACAGAGCCTACGAGCAGTACTTC.